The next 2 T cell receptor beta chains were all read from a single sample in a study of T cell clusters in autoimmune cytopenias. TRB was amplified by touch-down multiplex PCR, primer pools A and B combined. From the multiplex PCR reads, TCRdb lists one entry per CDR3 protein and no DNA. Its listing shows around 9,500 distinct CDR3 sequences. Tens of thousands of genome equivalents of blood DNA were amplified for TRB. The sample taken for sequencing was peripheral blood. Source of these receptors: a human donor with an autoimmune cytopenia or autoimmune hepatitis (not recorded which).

The CDR3 sequence: CASSLVGGSPPYEQYF. The chain couples TRBV7-2 to TRBJ2-7; TCRdb designates TRBD1, a call that cannot be tested without DNA. The CDR3 runs to 16 residues. Germline V gene data show CDR1 as SGHTA and CDR2 as FQGNSA. Complete variable domain (other parts from reference TRBV7-2 and TRBJ2-7): GAGVSQSPSNKVTEKGKDVELRCDPISGHTALYWYRQSLGQGLEFLIYFQGNSAPDKSGLPSDRFSAERTGGSVSTLTIQRTQQEDSAVYLCASSLVGGSPPYEQYFGPGTRLTVT.

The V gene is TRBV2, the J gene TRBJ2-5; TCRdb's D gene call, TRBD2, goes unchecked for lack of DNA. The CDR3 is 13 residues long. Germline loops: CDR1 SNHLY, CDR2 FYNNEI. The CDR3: CASSDEGWETQYF.